These 10 T cell receptor beta chains share one sample of origin, sequenced in a study of prognosis after radiotherapy for stage I lung cancer. Researchers used two-round multiplex PCR to amplify TCR beta CDR3 starting from genomic DNA. TRBV and TRBJ genes each had their own specific primers in first-round PCR. TCRdb used MiXCR to reprocess the multiplex PCR reads, holding one entry per CDR3 protein. The table has 30,000 to 40,000 distinct CDR3 sequences, more than 30% seen once; the top ten hold around 27%. Sequenced material: PBMCs, taken before or after stereotactic body radiation therapy (not recorded which). The receptor source for this set is a donor over 45 with non-small cell lung cancer.

This clonotype came up once. One base separates it from a far larger clone, so it is likely a read error. V usage is TRBV20-1 and J usage is TRBJ2-1; TRBD1 matches at 7 bases. The trim removed 6 bases at V and 10 bases at J, leaving 15 bases unmatched. CDR1 and CDR2 from the germline V gene are DFQATT and SNEGSKA (reference sequence). The CDR3 length is 14 residues. CDR3 DNA sequence: TGCAGTGCCAAAGTCACCACAGGGGCGGGCGAGCAGTTCTTC. Translated, it gives CSAKVTTGAGEQFF.

On this clonotype itself: A far larger clone lies a single base away; this is likely a read error. V and J are TRBV6-9 and TRBJ1-1; unclear D gene. Germline assignment: CDR1 MNHGY and CDR2 SVAAGI. This CDR3 region has 13 residues. V was cut by 3 bases and J by 5 bases, with 10 bases left in between. CDR3 residues: CASSYVVGTEAFF. In DNA form, the CDR3 reads TGTGCCAGCAGTTACGTCGTGGGGACTGAAGCTTTCTTT.

This clonotype was picked up many times. The J gene is TRBJ1-1, the V gene TRBV7-2; tentatively, D is TRBD1 (5 bases). CDR1 and CDR2 from the germline V gene are SGHTA and FQGNSA. The CDR3 runs 13 residues. The V gene lost 1 base and the J gene lost 5 bases, with 8 bases spanning the gap. As DNA, the CDR3 is TGTGCCAGCAGCTTAGGGGGGTGGACTGAAGCTTTCTTT. Amino acid sequence: CASSLGGWTEAFF.

In this sample, this clonotype turned up many times. The rearrangement links TRBV24-1 to TRBJ2-1; D is uncertain. V gave up 9 bases and J gave up 2 bases, with 16 bases separating them. There are 15 residues in the CDR3. Per germline, CDR1 KGHDR and CDR2 SFDVKD. This chain's CDR3 is CATGSQSSTYNEQFF. DNA of the CDR3: TGTGCCACCGGCAGTCAGAGCAGTACCTACAATGAGCAGTTCTTC.

This clonotype was seen at least ten times. The chain combines TRBV9 with TRBJ2-6; TRBD1 aligns across 9 bases. The V segment lost 5 bases and the J segment 0 bases; nucleotides outside the gene matches: 12. CDR1 SGDLS and CDR2 YYNGEE come from the germline V gene. This CDR3 has 19 amino acids. CDR3 nucleotides: TGTGCCAGCAGTATAAACAGGGGGCGATATAACTCTGGGGCCAACGTCCTGACTTTC. Protein product: CASSINRGRYNSGANVLTF.

This clonotype was picked up many times. The chain recombines TRBV7-9 with TRBJ2-2; 8 bases align to TRBD1. Germline V gene sequence: CDR1 SEHNR, CDR2 FQNEAQ (reference sequence). The CDR3 has 16 amino acids. J was trimmed by 7 bases and V by 5 bases; bases with no gene match: 12. Written as DNA, the CDR3 is TGTGCCAGCAGCCACATATTCGGACAGGGAGACGGGGAGCTGTTTTTT. As protein: CASSHIFGQGDGELFF. Drawing the rest from reference TRBV7-9 and TRBJ2-2, the complete variable domain is DTGVSQNPRHKITKRGQNVTFRCDPISEHNRLYWYRQTLGQGPEFLTYFQNEAQLEKSRLLSDRFSAERPKGSFSTLEIQRTEQGDSAMYLCASSHIFGQGDGELFFGEGSRLTVL.

In its sample, this clonotype was seen many times. The J gene is TRBJ2-3, the V gene TRBV19, with 8 bases lining up with TRBD1. V shed 4 bases and J 10 bases; nucleotides not matched to a gene: 4. CDR3 size: 12 residues. Germline values: CDR1 LNHDA, CDR2 SQIVND (reference sequence). The CDR3 bases are TGTGCCAGTAGTACTGGGACAGGAGCGCAGTATTTT. It specifies CASSTGTGAQYF.

A word on this clonotype: A far larger clone is only one base removed, so a read error is likely. This sequence joins TRBV6-4 and TRBJ2-7, with a tentative D call TRBD1 (5 bases). This CDR3 has 13 residues. Germline-derived CDR1 and CDR2 are MRHNA and SNTAGT. V was clipped by 10 bases and J by 3 bases, with 16 bases between them. CDR3 protein: CATQPVQVYEQYF. The CDR3, as DNA: TGTGCCACCCAACCGGTACAGGTCTACGAGCAGTACTTC.

On this clonotype itself: The germline gene is not matched at one end of the junction; a read error may be the cause. The chain recombines TRBV19 with TRBJ1-1; 10 bases align to TRBD1. The V gene's germline CDR1 is LNHDA and CDR2 SQIVND (reference sequence). CDR3 size: 14 residues. The CDR3 here is CVSSQGQGLGEAFF. DNA for the CDR3: TGTGTCAGTAGCCAGGGACAGGGGTTAGGTGAAGCTTTCTTT. Full variable domain (missing parts from reference TRBV19 and TRBJ1-1): DGGITQSPKYLFRKEGQNVTLSCEQNLNHDAMYWYRQDPGQGLRLIYYSQIVNDFQKGDIAEGYSVSREKKESFPLTVTSAQKNPTAFYLCVSSQGQGLGEAFFGQGTRLTVV.

The CDR3 spells CSARGKLNTEAFF. For the CDR3, the DNA is TGCAGTGCTAGAGGGAAGCTGAACACTGAAGCTTTCTTT. The genes are TRBV20-1 and TRBJ1-1, with no clear D. Germline values: CDR1 DFQATT, CDR2 SNEGSKA (reference sequence). The CDR3 has 13 amino acids. Trimming stripped 1 base from V and 0 bases from J, with 6 bases between.